The clone carrying this T cell receptor beta chain was observed a few times. The sample holds other DNA sequences that translate to the same CDR3. The data belong to a study of cytomegalovirus exposure and HLA in healthy donors. Amplification used 60 Vbeta primers and 13 Jbeta primers. Profiling relied on immunoSEQ multiplex PCR, and the TCRdb table lists in-frame clones only, not all of them. The data contain over 150,000 clones, about three quarters of them singletons. The CDR3 length is 13 residues. The V and J ends lost 0 bases and 4 bases respectively, with 3 bases between them. Germline values: CDR1 MRHNA, CDR2 SNTAGT.

The sequenced material came from PBMCs. The chain couples TRBV6-4 to TRBJ2-2; D uncertain. This TCR came from a man aged 18 to 29 in good health and CMV-seronegative. The CDR3 reads CASSDSSTGELFF. DNA of the CDR3: TGTGCCAGCAGTGACTCTAGCACCGGGGAGCTGTTTTTT.